This passage covers 9 T cell receptor beta chains from one sample sequenced in a study of blood T cell repertoires in COVID-19. Repertoires were generated with immunoSEQ multiplex PCR, while TCRdb's copy carries only in-frame clones and drops some. Of 300,000 to 400,000 clones in the sample, roughly 89% were seen once. The sequenced material came from peripheral blood. The receptors shown here come from a woman under 30 who had recovered from COVID-19.

The table lists this clone with a count of one. Other DNA sequences from this sample encode an identical CDR3 as well. The chain uses TRBV7-9 and TRBJ2-3; D is undetermined. With 1 base removed from V and 1 base from J, the gap between germline ends came to 6 bases. Germline V gives CDR1 SEHNR, CDR2 FQNEAQ (reference sequence). The CDR3 spans 14 residues. CDR3 sequence: CASSLVGGTDTQYF. In DNA form, the CDR3 reads TGTGCCAGCAGCTTAGTCGGTGGCACAGATACGCAGTATTTT.

The V and J genes are TRBV6-2 or TRBV6-3 and TRBJ1-4; 9 positions match TRBD1. CDR3 length equals 15 residues. CDR1 and CDR2 from the germline V gene are MNHEY and SVGEGT. The J segment lost 2 bases and the V segment lost 2 bases, leaving 0 bases of the junction unmatched. CDR3 sequence (DNA): TGTGCCAGCAGTTACGACAGGGGGACTAATGAAAAACTGTTTTTT. It codes for CASSYDRGTNEKLFF.

This clone showed up just once. V is TRBV5-6 and J is TRBJ2-1; D gene ambiguous. Germline V gives CDR1 SGHDT, CDR2 YYEEEE. The CDR3 loop spans 12 amino acids. V gave up 4 bases and J gave up 5 bases, with 7 bases separating them. As DNA, the CDR3 is TGTGCCAGCAGCCTTAGTCACAATGAGCAGTTCTTC. As protein: CASSLSHNEQFF.

The rearrangement joins TRBV24-1 to TRBJ1-1; TRBD1 is a possible D gene (5 bases). Trimming shortened V by 9 bases and J by 4 bases, and 17 bases separated the two germline ends. The length of the CDR3 is 14 residues. CDR1 and CDR2 from the germline V gene are KGHDR and SFDVKD. In DNA, the CDR3 is TGTGCCACCCGCCCCGCGGAGGGGTCCACTGAAGCTTTCTTT. Protein: CATRPAEGSTEAFF.

The CDR3 region has the DNA TGTGCCAGCAGCTTAGGTGTCGGGCCAGGGGATGAAAAACTGTTTTTT. This translates into CASSLGVGPGDEKLFF. The chain has TRBV7-9 and TRBJ1-4; D is perhaps TRBD1 (6 bases). Germline V gene data show CDR1 as SEHNR and CDR2 as FQNEAQ (reference sequence). There are 16 residues in the CDR3. V lost 1 base, J lost 6 bases, and 15 bases lay in between.

This clone appeared once. The V and J genes are TRBV6-5 and TRBJ1-5; no clear D gene. The CDR3 is 14 amino acids. Germline V gene sequence: CDR1 MNHEY, CDR2 SVGAGI. Trimming stripped 4 bases from V and 5 bases from J, with 12 bases between. This chain's CDR3 is CASSSRNSDQPQHF. DNA for the CDR3: TGTGCCAGCAGTTCGAGGAACTCGGATCAGCCCCAGCATTTT.

V usage is TRBV9 and J usage is TRBJ2-3; TRBD2 matches at 9 bases. The CDR3 totals 16 residues. J lost 6 bases, V lost 4 bases, and 12 bases had no gene match. Germline CDR1 SGDLS, CDR2 YYNGEE. CDR3 protein: CASSTGGSGSWDTQYF. CDR3 DNA: TGTGCCAGCAGCACGGGTGGTAGCGGGAGCTGGGATACGCAGTATTTT.

This chain joins TRBV30 and TRBJ1-2, with D possibly being TRBD1 (6 bases). Germline assignment: CDR1 GTSNPN and CDR2 SVGIG (reference sequence). V was shortened by 5 bases and J by 4 bases, with 14 bases between the two germline ends. The CDR3 length is 13 residues. CDR3 protein: CAWYKGTIYGYTF. The CDR3 DNA reads as TGTGCCTGGTACAAAGGGACAATCTATGGCTACACCTTC.

The genes are TRBV13 and TRBJ2-1; 11 nucleotides match TRBD2. The CDR3 totals 17 residues. In germline, CDR1 is PRHDT, CDR2 FYEKMQ (reference sequence). Trimming cost V 5 bases and J 8 bases; bases outside gene matches: 14. The CDR3 nucleotides read TGTGCCAGCAGCGCACAACCCGGGACTAGCGGAGGGGATGAGCAGTTCTTC. Protein: CASSAQPGTSGGDEQFF. The full variable domain, its missing parts supplied by reference TRBV13 and TRBJ2-1, is AAGVIQSPRHLIKEKRETATLKCYPIPRHDTVYWYQQGPGQDPQFLISFYEKMQSDKGSIPDRFSAQQFSDYHSELNMSSLELGDSALYFCASSAQPGTSGGDEQFFGPGTRLTVL.